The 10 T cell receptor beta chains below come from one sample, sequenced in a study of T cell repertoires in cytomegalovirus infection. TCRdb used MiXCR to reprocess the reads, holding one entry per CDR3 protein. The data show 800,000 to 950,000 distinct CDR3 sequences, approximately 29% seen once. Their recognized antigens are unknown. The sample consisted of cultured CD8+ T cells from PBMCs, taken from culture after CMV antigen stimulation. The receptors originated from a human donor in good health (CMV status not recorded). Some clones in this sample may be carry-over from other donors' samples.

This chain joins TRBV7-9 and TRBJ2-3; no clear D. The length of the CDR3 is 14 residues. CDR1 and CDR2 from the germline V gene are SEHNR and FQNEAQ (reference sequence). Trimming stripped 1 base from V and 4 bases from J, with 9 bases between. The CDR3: CASSLVTWADTQYF. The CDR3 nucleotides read TGTGCCAGCAGCTTAGTCACGTGGGCAGATACGCAGTATTTT. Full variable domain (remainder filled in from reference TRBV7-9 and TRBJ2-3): DTGVSQNPRHKITKRGQNVTFRCDPISEHNRLYWYRQTLGQGPEFLTYFQNEAQLEKSRLLSDRFSAERPKGSFSTLEIQRTEQGDSAMYLCASSLVTWADTQYFGPGTRLTVL.

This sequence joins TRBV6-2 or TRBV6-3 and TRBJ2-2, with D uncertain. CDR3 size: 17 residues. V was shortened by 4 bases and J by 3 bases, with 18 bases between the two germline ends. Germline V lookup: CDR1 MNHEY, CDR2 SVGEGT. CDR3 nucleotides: TGTGCCAGCAGTTCCCTAAATCCTAGTTGGGACACCGGGGAGCTGTTTTTT. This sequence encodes CASSSLNPSWDTGELFF.

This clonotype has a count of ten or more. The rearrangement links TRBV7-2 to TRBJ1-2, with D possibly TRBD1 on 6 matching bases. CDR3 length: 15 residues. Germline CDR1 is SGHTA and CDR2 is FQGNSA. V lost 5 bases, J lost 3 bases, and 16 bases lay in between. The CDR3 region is CASSVYRDEDYGYTF. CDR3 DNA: TGTGCCAGCAGCGTTTACAGGGATGAGGACTATGGCTACACCTTC.

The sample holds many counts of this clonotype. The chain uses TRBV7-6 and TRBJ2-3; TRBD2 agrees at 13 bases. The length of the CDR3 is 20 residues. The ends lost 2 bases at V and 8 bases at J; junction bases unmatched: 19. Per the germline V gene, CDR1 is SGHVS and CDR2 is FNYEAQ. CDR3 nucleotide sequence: TGTGCCAGCAGCTTACTCACTGGGACTAGCGGGGCCATTGCGGGGGGTACGCAGTATTTT. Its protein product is CASSLLTGTSGAIAGGTQYF.

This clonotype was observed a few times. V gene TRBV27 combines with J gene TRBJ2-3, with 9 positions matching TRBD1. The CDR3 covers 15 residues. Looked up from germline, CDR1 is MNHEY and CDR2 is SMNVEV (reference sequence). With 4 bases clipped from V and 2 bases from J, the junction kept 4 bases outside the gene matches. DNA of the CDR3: TGTGCCAGCAGTTCACGGGACAGGGCCACAGATACGCAGTATTTT. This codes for CASSSRDRATDTQYF.

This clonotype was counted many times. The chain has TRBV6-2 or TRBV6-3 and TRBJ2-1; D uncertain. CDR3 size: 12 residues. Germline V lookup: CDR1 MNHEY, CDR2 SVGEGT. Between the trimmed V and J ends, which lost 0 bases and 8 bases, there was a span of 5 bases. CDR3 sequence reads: CASSYSTDEQFF. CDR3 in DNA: TGTGCCAGCAGTTACTCAACGGATGAGCAGTTCTTC.

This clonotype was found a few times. The CDR3 sequence: CASSLPREPQHF. The CDR3 DNA sequence: TGTGCCAGCAGCCTACCCCGCGAGCCCCAGCATTTT. The rearrangement joins TRBV7-6 to TRBJ1-5; no clear D gene. Per germline, CDR1 SGHVS and CDR2 FNYEAQ. V was shortened by 5 bases and J by 8 bases, with 10 bases between the two germline ends. This CDR3 has 12 amino acids.

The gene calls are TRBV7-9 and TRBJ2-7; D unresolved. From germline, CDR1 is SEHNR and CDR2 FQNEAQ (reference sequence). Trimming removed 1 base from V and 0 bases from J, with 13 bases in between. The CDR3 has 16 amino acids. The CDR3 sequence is CASSLVVSRSSYEQYF. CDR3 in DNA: TGTGCCAGCAGCTTAGTAGTTAGCAGGAGCTCCTACGAGCAGTACTTC.

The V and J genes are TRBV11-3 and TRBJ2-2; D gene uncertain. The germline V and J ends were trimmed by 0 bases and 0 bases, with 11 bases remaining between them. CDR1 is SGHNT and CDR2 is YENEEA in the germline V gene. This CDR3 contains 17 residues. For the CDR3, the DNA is TGTGCCAGCAGCTTAGATCAGGCATCCGCGAACACCGGGGAGCTGTTTTTT. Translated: CASSLDQASANTGELFF.

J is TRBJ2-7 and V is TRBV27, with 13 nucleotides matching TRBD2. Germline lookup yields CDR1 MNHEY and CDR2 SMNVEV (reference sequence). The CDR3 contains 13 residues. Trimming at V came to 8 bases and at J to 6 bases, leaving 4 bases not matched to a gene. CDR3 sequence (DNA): TGTGCCAGCGGACTAGCGGGGGTCTCCGAGCAGTACTTC. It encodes CASGLAGVSEQYF.